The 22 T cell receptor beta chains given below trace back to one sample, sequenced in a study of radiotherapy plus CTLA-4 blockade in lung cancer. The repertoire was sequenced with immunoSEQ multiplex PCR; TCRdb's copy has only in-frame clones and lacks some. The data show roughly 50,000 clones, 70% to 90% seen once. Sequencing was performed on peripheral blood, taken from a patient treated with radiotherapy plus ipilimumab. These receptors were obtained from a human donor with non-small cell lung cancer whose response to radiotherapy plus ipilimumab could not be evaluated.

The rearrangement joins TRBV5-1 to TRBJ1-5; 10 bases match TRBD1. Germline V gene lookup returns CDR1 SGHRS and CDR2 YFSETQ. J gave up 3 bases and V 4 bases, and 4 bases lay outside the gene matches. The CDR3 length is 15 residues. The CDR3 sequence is CASSQGQGSNQPQHF. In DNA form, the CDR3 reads TGCGCCAGCAGCCAGGGACAGGGGTCCAATCAGCCCCAGCATTTT.

CDR3: CASSPPEKGAVNTEAFF. The CDR3 DNA sequence: TGTGCCAGCTCACCACCGGAGAAGGGAGCGGTAAACACTGAAGCTTTCTTT. The chain joins TRBV18 to TRBJ1-1; D not certain. The CDR3 extends over 17 amino acids. V lost 0 bases to trimming and J lost 2 bases, with 16 bases between them. The germline CDR1 and CDR2 sequences are KGHSH and LQKENI.

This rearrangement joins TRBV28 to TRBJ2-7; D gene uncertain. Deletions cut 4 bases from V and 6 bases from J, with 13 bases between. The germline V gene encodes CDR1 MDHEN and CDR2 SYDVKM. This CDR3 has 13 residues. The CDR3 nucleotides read TGTGCCAGCAGTTATGCGGCGCCGTCCGAGCAGTACTTC. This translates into CASSYAAPSEQYF.

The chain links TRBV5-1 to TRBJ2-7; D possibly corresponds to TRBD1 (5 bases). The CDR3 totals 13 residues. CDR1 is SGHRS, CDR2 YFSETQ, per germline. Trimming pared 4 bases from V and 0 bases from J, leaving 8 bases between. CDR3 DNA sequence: TGCGCCAGCAGCGTGGACATCTCCTACGAGCAGTACTTC. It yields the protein CASSVDISYEQYF.

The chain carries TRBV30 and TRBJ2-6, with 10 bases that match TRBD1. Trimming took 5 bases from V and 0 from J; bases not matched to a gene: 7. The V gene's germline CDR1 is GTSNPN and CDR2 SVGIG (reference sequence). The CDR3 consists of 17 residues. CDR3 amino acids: CAWVRDRGFSGANVLTF. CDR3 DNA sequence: TGTGCCTGGGTCCGGGACAGGGGATTCTCTGGGGCCAACGTCCTGACTTTC.

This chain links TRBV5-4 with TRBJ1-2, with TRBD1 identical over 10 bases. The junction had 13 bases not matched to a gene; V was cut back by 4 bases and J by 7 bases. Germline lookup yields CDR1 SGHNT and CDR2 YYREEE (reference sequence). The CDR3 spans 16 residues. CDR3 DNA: TGTGCCAGCAGCCCGGACAGGGGGAGGCCTTTAGGTGGCTACACCTTC. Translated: CASSPDRGRPLGGYTF. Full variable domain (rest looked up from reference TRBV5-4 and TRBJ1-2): ETGVTQSPTHLIKTRGQQVTLRCSSQSGHNTVSWYQQALGQGPQFIFQYYREEENGRGNFPPRFSGLQFPNYSSELNVNALELDDSALYLCASSPDRGRPLGGYTFGSGTRLTVV.

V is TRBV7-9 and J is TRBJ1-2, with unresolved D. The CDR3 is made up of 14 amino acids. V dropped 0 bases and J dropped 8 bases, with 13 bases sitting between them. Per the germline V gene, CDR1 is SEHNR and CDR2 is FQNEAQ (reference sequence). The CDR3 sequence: CASSLASGRGGYTF. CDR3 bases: TGTGCCAGCAGCTTAGCGTCGGGAAGAGGGGGCTACACCTTC.

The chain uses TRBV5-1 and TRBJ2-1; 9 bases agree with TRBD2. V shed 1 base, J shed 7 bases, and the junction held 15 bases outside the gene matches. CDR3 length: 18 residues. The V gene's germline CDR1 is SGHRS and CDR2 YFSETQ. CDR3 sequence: CASSLSLAGLPFQNEQFF. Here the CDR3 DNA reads TGCGCCAGCAGCTTGAGTCTAGCGGGGCTCCCTTTTCAGAATGAGCAGTTCTTC. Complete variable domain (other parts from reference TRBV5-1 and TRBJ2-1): KAGVTQTPRYLIKTRGQQVTLSCSPISGHRSVSWYQQTPGQGLQFLFEYFSETQRNKGNFPGRFSGRQFSNSRSEMNVSTLELGDSALYLCASSLSLAGLPFQNEQFFGPGTRLTVL.

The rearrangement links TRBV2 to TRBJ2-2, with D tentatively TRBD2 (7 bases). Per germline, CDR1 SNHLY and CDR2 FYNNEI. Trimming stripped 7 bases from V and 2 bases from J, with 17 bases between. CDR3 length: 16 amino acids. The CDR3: CASIPGRGGNTGELFF. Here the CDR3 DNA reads TGTGCCAGCATCCCGGGAAGGGGGGGAAACACCGGGGAGCTGTTTTTT.

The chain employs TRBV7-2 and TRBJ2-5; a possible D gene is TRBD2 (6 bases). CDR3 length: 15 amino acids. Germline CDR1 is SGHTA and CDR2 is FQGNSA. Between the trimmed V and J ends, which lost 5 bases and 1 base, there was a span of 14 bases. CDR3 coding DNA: TGTGCCAGCAGCCCTCTAGGGACTGCCCAAGAGACCCAGTACTTC. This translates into CASSPLGTAQETQYF.

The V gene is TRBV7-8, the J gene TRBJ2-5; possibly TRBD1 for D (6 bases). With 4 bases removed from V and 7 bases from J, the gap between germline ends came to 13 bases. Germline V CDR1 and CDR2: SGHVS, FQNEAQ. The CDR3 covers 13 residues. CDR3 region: CASSSQGEGTQYF. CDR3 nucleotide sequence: TGTGCCAGCAGCTCACAGGGCGAAGGGACCCAGTACTTC.

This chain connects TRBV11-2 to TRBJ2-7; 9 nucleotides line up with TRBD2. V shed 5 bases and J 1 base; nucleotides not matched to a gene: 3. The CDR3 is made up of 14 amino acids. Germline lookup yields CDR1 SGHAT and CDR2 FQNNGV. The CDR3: CASSLAGISYEQYF. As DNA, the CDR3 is TGTGCCAGCAGCCTAGCGGGGATATCCTACGAGCAGTACTTC.

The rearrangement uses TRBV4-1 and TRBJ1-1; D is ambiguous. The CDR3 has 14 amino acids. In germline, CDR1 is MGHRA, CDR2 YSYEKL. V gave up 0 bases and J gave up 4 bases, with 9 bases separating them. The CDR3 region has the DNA TGCGCCAGCAGCCAAGATAAGGAGGGCACTGAAGCTTTCTTT. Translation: CASSQDKEGTEAFF.

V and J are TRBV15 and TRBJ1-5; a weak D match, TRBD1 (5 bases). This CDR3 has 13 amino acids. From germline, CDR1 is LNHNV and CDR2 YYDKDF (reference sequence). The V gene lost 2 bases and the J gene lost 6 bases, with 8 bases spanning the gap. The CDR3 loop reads CATSRQGGQPQHF. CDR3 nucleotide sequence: TGTGCCACCAGCAGACAGGGCGGTCAGCCCCAGCATTTT.

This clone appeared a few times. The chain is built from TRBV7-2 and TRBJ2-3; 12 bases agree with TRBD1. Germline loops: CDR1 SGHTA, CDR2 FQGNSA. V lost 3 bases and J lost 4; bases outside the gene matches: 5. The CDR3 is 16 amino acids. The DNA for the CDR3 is TGTGCCAGCAGCTTCCCGGGACAGGGGGCCGCAGATACGCAGTATTTT. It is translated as CASSFPGQGAADTQYF.

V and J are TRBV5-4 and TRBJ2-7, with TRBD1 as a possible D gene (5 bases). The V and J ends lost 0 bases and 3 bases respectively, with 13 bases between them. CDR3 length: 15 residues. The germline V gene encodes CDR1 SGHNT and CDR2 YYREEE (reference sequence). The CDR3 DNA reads TGTGCCAGCAGCTTGGAAGTCGGGCAGGGCTACGAGCAGTACTTC. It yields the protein CASSLEVGQGYEQYF.

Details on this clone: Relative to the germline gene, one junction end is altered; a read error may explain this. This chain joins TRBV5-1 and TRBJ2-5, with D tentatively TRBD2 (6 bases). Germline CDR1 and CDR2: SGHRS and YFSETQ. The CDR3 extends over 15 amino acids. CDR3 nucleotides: TGCGCCAGCAGCTTGGGTGTGGGACTGCAAGGGACCCAGTACTTC. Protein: CASSLGVGLQGTQYF. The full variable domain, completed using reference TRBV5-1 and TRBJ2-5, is KAGVTQTPRYLIKTRGQQVTLSCSPISGHRSVSWYQQTPGQGLQFLFEYFSETQRNKGNFPGRFSGRQFSNSRSEMNVSTLELGDSALYLCASSLGVGLQGTQYFGPGTRLLVL.

The CDR3 loop is CASREDRGADQPQHF. CDR3 in DNA: TGTGCCAGCAGGGAAGACAGGGGAGCGGATCAGCCCCAGCATTTT. The chain joins TRBV28 to TRBJ1-5; 8 bases map to TRBD1. The CDR3 is made up of 15 amino acids. The V gene end was trimmed by 6 bases and the J gene end by 5 bases; junction bases not matched to a gene: 9. CDR1 and CDR2 (germline): MDHEN, SYDVKM.

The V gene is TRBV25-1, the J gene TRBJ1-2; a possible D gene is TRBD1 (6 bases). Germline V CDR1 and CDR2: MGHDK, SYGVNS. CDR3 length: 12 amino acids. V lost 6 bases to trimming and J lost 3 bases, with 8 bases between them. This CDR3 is CASRTGDYGYTF. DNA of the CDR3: TGTGCCAGCAGGACAGGCGACTATGGCTACACCTTC.

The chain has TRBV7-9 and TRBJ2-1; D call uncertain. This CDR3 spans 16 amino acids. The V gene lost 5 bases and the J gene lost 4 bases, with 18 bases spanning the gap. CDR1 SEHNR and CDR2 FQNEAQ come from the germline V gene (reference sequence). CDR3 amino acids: CASSLEGGSQYNEQFF. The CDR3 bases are TGTGCCAGCAGCCTAGAAGGTGGTAGCCAGTACAATGAGCAGTTCTTC. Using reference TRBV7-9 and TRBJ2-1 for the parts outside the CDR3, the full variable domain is DTGVSQNPRHKITKRGQNVTFRCDPISEHNRLYWYRQTLGQGPEFLTYFQNEAQLEKSRLLSDRFSAERPKGSFSTLEIQRTEQGDSAMYLCASSLEGGSQYNEQFFGPGTRLTVL.

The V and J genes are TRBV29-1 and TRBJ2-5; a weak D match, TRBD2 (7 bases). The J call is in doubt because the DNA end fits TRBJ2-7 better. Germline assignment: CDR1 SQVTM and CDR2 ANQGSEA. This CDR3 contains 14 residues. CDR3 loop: CSVGGGGSSYEQYF. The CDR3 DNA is TGCAGCGTTGGGGGGGGCGGAAGCTCCTACGAGCAGTACTTC.

The CDR3 region is CASSSADRAIGTNEKLFF. DNA of the CDR3: TGTGCCAGCAGTTCCGCCGACAGGGCCATCGGAACTAATGAAAAACTGTTTTTT. The genes are TRBV2 and TRBJ1-4; 7 positions match TRBD1. V lost 5 bases, J lost 1 base, and 13 bases stayed unmatched. Germline V gene lookup returns CDR1 SNHLY and CDR2 FYNNEI. The CDR3 length is 18 residues.